This T cell receptor beta chain was documented in a study of naive and memory T cell subsets (dated by TCRdb to about 2017). The study in broad terms: An open-source, UMI-based TCR alpha and beta sequencing pipeline was applied to sorted naive and memory peripheral blood T cell subsets. RNA was DNase-treated and reverse transcribed with TCR constant-region primers, mostly using SuperScript III. The functional CMV T cell responses agreed completely with IgG serology results.

The germline V gene encodes CDR1 MNHEY and CDR2 SMNVEV (reference sequence). Measured from the cysteine to the phenylalanine, the CDR3 is 18 residues long. CDR3 DNA only is kept here, 54 bases in frame from base 1. The germline ends are 19 bases apart after V is trimmed by 2 bases and J by 3 bases. From the second PCR step onward, the TCR alpha chain libraries and the TCR beta chain libraries were amplified separately. CMV status of each donor was established by measuring IFNgamma production from CD4+ T cells after fresh PBMCs were stimulated overnight with CMV viral lysate. CD4 T cells were positively selected using Miltenyi beads, after which CD8 T cells were positively selected from the CD4-negative fraction. After staining for CD3, CD4, CD8, CD45RA, CD27 and a live/dead dye, cells were sorted on a BD Aria II into four subsets based on CD45RA and CD27. Blood came from a few healthy volunteers, each fractionated into CD4 and CD8 T cells and then into four differentiation subsets. Approximately 0.11 L of peripheral blood was drawn per donor, and PBMC were isolated by Ficoll-Paque PLUS density-gradient centrifugation. The sorted cells were lysed in RLT buffer, after which RNA was extracted using a Qiagen RNeasy kit and kept at -80 degrees C.

This clonotype was seen a handful of times. The specificity of this receptor is unknown. No base quality information exists; no much larger clone differs at one position. General findings and caveats noted by the study authors: Following error correction, more than 95% of naive TCR sequences occurred only once, which made naive abundance distributions much steeper than those of memory subsets. In both CD4 and CD8 cells, going from naive through CM, EM and EMRA, the Gini index went up while Shannon and inverse Simpson diversity went down. RNA-based TCR counts may be affected by expression changes linked to T cell activation and differentiation. Clonotypes were defined as single alpha or beta chain sequences, not paired alpha/beta receptors. A few larger clonotypes were present in naive repertoires, particularly the CD8 repertoires, and these clonotypes were possibly memory cells re-expressing CD45RA. TCR abundance followed a power law with an exponent that was different for naive and memory subsets but consistent across the three individuals. The repertoire findings for the naive and memory subsets could not be validated against a ground truth because none was available.

Libraries were made using UMI-ligation and nested PCR. An equimolar mix of two oligonucleotides covering both TRBC1 and TRBC2 was used as the beta constant-region primer. T4 RNA ligase 1 ligated a single-stranded oligonucleotide carrying the SP2 primer and a 12-nucleotide UMI to the cDNA 3' end. The ligated cDNA went through four rounds of PCR with nested alpha and beta constant-region primers together with the SP2 primer. Incubation of the ligation reaction was carried out at 16 degrees C for roughly 18-24 hours. To avoid over-amplification, PCR2 was usually performed as a SYBR Green qPCR and halted once a predetermined threshold was reached. Every purification after the first one was done using Agencourt AMPure XP magnetic beads. Library quantification was done by Qubit, followed by a TapeStation check on which the main peak was expected at around 650 bp. Sequencing of the pooled libraries was done on an Illumina MiSeq using v2 2x251 paired-end kits, which typically yielded roughly 0.85-2 million reads per sample. Each sample was pooled at 3 to 4 nM, and about 5-7.5% PhiX was included to help cluster recognition. Processing in the source paper ran as follows. FASTQ reads processed by Demultiplexor were assigned V and J genes by Decombinator through tag matching that tolerated a single base-pair mismatch. UMIs were used by Collapsinator to correct both sequencing errors and frequency errors arising from PCR heterogeneity. CDR3Translator translated TCRs and extracted CDR3s from the conserved cysteine to the FGXG phenylalanine, flagging non-productive sequences. Gini, Shannon entropy and inverse Simpson indices were calculated on repertoires that had been subsampled to equal numbers of UMI-defined TCRs. Within the linear range, a power law was fitted by maximum likelihood to the distributions of clonotype abundance. Similar UMI counts, unique TCR numbers and clonal distributions were obtained with the pipeline and with MIGEC on one naive CD8 sample. One analysis removed from the naive repertoire any naive TCRs that were also present in any memory subset from the same donor. A set of 7,322 CMV-associated CDR3 sequences, compiled from VDJdb and a published dataset, was used to search the repertoires. TCRdb reanalyzed the raw reads on its own, using fastp at Q25 for trimming and MiXCR for clone calling, and kept in-frame beta chains. One record per CDR3 amino acid sequence lists the most common genes and DNA. The V and J calls were not made by the authors but by TCRdb's processing. Counted in this sample were some 150,000 distinct CDR3 sequences; about 17% of them appeared once. The ten top clones hold roughly 0.14% of the sample.

Sequenced input: naive CD4+ T cells from blood. The sample's cell subset or site label, decoded: naive T cells, CD45RA high CD27+. This sequence uses TRBV27 and TRBJ1-4; tentative D gene TRBD1, with 5 bases matching. The source is a human donor in good health. The DNA reads TGTGCCAGCAGTTTAAGGGAGACAGATCTCCCAGCTAATGAAAAACTGTTTTTT. Its coded protein is CASSLRETDLPANEKLFF. Beyond the CDR3, the reference TRBV27 and TRBJ1-4 genes provide the residues; the full variable domain reads: EAQVTQNPRYLITVTGKKLTVTCSQNMNHEYMSWYRQDPGLGLRQIYYSMNVEVTDKGDVPEGYKVSRKEKRNFPLILESPSPNQTSLYFCASSLRETDLPANEKLFFGSGTQLSVL.